The present T cell receptor beta chain was sequenced within a study of T cells in Graves' hyperthyroidism and ophthalmopathy. Study conclusions and caveats: Most thyroid clonotypes with frequency above 0.001 were detected in blood.

This CDR3 has 11 residues. The V end lost 2 bases, the J end lost 3 bases, and 5 bases lay between the germline ends. The germline V gene has CDR1 DFQATT and CDR2 SNEGSKA (reference sequence). Patients counted as stable if ophthalmopathy did not develop within 18 months. Diagnosis of hyperthyroidism was new in patients aged 18 to 65, and its duration was under 2 months. On the basis of clinical symptoms, serum thyroxine and TRAb, thyroid ultrasound and orbital computed tomography, diagnoses were made. At least ten counts were recorded for this clonotype. The antigen is not known. The TCR beta CDR3 regions underwent amplification using RNA transcripts as the source. RT-PCR in the first round (using the HTBI primer set) targeted the TCR CDR3. TCRdb recomputed calls from the multiplex PCR reads with MiXCR, one row per CDR3 protein. The data show about 760,000 distinct CDR3 sequences, with approximately 40% seen just once and 30% to 40% held by the top ten.

The TCR comes from a woman in her forties with Graves' hyperthyroidism. What was sequenced was blood. V gene TRBV20-1 combines with J gene TRBJ2-7; D call uncertain. CDR3 residues: CSARTLYEQYF. CDR3 in DNA: TGCAGTGCTAGAACTCTCTACGAGCAGTACTTC.